A selection of T cell receptor beta chains follows, all from one sample in a study of blood T cell repertoires in COVID-19. Some clones are missing from TCRdb's copy, which holds only in-frame ones; the method was immunoSEQ multiplex PCR. Seen here are about 89,000 clones, 60% to 85% observed once, and the top ten hold almost 50%. The sequenced sample was peripheral blood. The source of these receptors is a human donor in a cohort sampled during active COVID-19. CDR3s include the opening cysteine and the closing phenylalanine or tryptophan. A D gene is named only where the DNA matches it firmly. Rows may omit the clone size; those that give it use once, few, many or a size class.

d_call	v_call	clone_size	j_call	cdr3_nt	cdr3_aa
TRBD2	TRBV5-4	NA	TRBJ2-6	TGTGCCAGCAGCCCCGGACTAGCGGGTTACTCTGGGGCCAACGTCCTGACTTTC	CASSPGLAGYSGANVLTF
NA	TRBV7-2	NA	TRBJ1-6	TGTGCCAGCAGCTTAGCGCCGGGGGGGCGATCACCCCTCCACTTT	CASSLAPGGRSPLHF
NA	TRBV28	NA	TRBJ2-5	TGTGCCAGCAGCATTGAATGGGGCAGGGAGGTTCAGGAGACCCAGTACTTC	CASSIEWGREVQETQYF
TRBD2	TRBV13	NA	TRBJ2-1	TGTGCCAGCAGCTCGAAGGGAGCGGGATCGTCCTACAATGAGCAGTTCTTC	CASSSKGAGSSYNEQFF
TRBD2	TRBV7-3	NA	TRBJ2-1	TGTGCCAGCAGCGCCCCCAGCGGGAGTTACAATGAGCAGTTCTTC	CASSAPSGSYNEQFF
TRBD1	TRBV4-1	NA	TRBJ2-1	TGCGCCAGCAGCCAAGAGGCGGGACAGGGCTACAATGAGCAGTTCTTC	CASSQEAGQGYNEQFF
NA	TRBV29-1	NA	TRBJ2-3	TGCAGCGAGACTATAGCAGATACGCAGTATTTT	CSETIADTQYF
NA	TRBV12-2	NA	TRBJ1-2	TGTGCAAGTCGCTCCTATAAACCTTTAGGCGGTGGCTACACCTTC	CASRSYKPLGGGYTF
TRBD2	TRBV30	NA	TRBJ2-3	TGTGCCTTATCGGGACTAGGGTTAAGCACAGATACGCAGTATTTT	CALSGLGLSTDTQYF
TRBD2	TRBV2	NA	TRBJ2-3	TGTGCCAGCAGTGTGGGACTAGCGCCTACAGATACGCAGTATTTT	CASSVGLAPTDTQYF
TRBD1	TRBV6-2/TRBV6-3	NA	TRBJ1-5	TGTGCCAGCAGTTCCCCGACAGGGAACCGCAATCAGCCCCAGCATTTT	CASSSPTGNRNQPQHF
TRBD1	TRBV19	few	TRBJ1-5	TGTGCCAGTAAAAACCGGGACAGGGCTCAGCCCCAGCATTTT	CASKNRDRAQPQHF
NA	TRBV7-2	NA	TRBJ1-2	TGTGCCAGCAGCTTAAGTCACAGGGAAAATGGCTACACCTTC	CASSLSHRENGYTF
TRBD1	TRBV28	once	TRBJ1-2	TGTGCCAGCAGTTTCAGGGACAGAATTAACTATGGCTACACCTTC	CASSFRDRINYGYTF
TRBD2	TRBV7-8	NA	TRBJ2-1	TGTGCCAGCAGCGGAGAGGGACTAGCGCTCAATGAGCAGTTCTTC	CASSGEGLALNEQFF
NA	TRBV24-1	once	TRBJ2-1	TGTGCCACCAGTGATTGGAAGGAGAGATACAATGAGCAGTTCTTC	CATSDWKERYNEQFF
TRBD2	TRBV19	NA	TRBJ2-1	TGTGCCAGTATTAGGGGCGGGAGTTACAATGAGCAGTTCTTC	CASIRGGSYNEQFF
NA	TRBV29-1	NA	TRBJ2-7	TGCAGCGCCGCAAAGAGCGGCTTGGCCTACGAGCAGTACTTC	CSAAKSGLAYEQYF
NA	TRBV19	NA	TRBJ2-4	TGTGCCAGTATGGAGGCGGTAGCCAAAAACATTCAGTACTTC	CASMEAVAKNIQYF
NA	TRBV5-6	NA	TRBJ1-1	TGTGCCAGCAGCTTCAGTACTATGAACACTGAAGCTTTCTTT	CASSFSTMNTEAFF
TRBD1	TRBV5-6	NA	TRBJ1-1	TGTGCCAGCAGCCGGGACAGAGCTAACACTGAAGCTTTCTTT	CASSRDRANTEAFF